The 29 T cell receptor beta chains below come from one sample, sequenced in a study of cytomegalovirus exposure and HLA in healthy donors. It was with 60 Vbeta and 13 Jbeta primers that the PCR ran. Assay used: immunoSEQ multiplex PCR; TCRdb lists only in-frame clones, some missing. The sample yields about 180,000 clones, just under 80% seen once. Sample: PBMCs. The receptors stem from a young woman in good health and CMV-seronegative.

In this sample, this clone turned up once. Other nucleotide sequences in the sample specify the same CDR3. The rearrangement joins TRBV30 to TRBJ1-1, with D possibly TRBD1 on 6 matching bases. The V end lost 0 bases, the J end lost 4 bases, and 9 bases lay between the germline ends. CDR1 is GTSNPN, CDR2 SVGIG, per germline (reference sequence). This CDR3 spans 13 amino acids. CDR3 residues: CAWSVLGGTEAFF. The CDR3 bases are TGTGCCTGGAGTGTACTAGGGGGCACTGAAGCTTTCTTT.

This clone came up once. The V and J genes are TRBV29-1 and TRBJ1-1; D remains ambiguous. The ends were cut back, 3 bases at V and 4 bases at J, with 6 bases in the middle. Germline CDR1 and CDR2: SQVTM and ANQGSEA. This CDR3 is built from 11 residues. CDR3 nucleotides: TGCAGCGTTGATCGGGGCACTGAAGCTTTCTTT. Its protein is CSVDRGTEAFF.

This chain links TRBV4-1 with TRBJ2-7; tentatively, D is TRBD2 (5 bases). The V gene lost 1 base and the J gene lost 3 bases, with 10 bases spanning the gap. This CDR3 comprises 14 residues. Germline V gives CDR1 MGHRA, CDR2 YSYEKL. The CDR3 DNA sequence: TGCGCCAGCAGCCAAGTGGAGGAGTACTACGAGCAGTACTTC. This sequence encodes CASSQVEEYYEQYF.

The V and J genes are TRBV6-1 and TRBJ1-1; possibly TRBD1 for D (5 bases). Germline loops: CDR1 MNHNS, CDR2 SASEGT. V was trimmed by 6 bases and J by 0 bases, leaving 14 bases between them. CDR3 length: 15 amino acids. This CDR3 reads CASRVQGLMNTEAFF. The CDR3 DNA reads as TGTGCCAGCAGGGTTCAGGGACTCATGAACACTGAAGCTTTCTTT.

This clone has more than one count but fewer than ten. The chain couples TRBV6-1 to TRBJ2-1, with TRBD1 matching 11 bases. This CDR3 is 14 amino acids long. Germline V gene lookup returns CDR1 MNHNS and CDR2 SASEGT. V was clipped by 9 bases and J by 7 bases; unmatched bases: 8. The chain's CDR3 is CARGDRGDSNEQFF. CDR3 DNA: TGTGCCAGGGGGGACAGGGGGGATAGTAATGAGCAGTTCTTC.

The chain joins TRBV6-5 to TRBJ1-3, with 7 positions matching TRBD1. The V segment lost 6 bases and the J segment 3 bases; nucleotides outside the gene matches: 5. Per germline, CDR1 MNHEY and CDR2 SVGAGI. This CDR3 region has 14 residues. Here the CDR3 reads CASSKTGSGNTIYF. CDR3 sequence (DNA): TGTGCCAGCAGCAAGACAGGGAGTGGAAACACCATATATTTT.

This clone turned up a few times. The CDR3, as DNA: TGTGCCTGGAGGGACAGGGGGAATTCACCCCTCCACTTT. It specifies CAWRDRGNSPLHF. This rearrangement joins TRBV30 to TRBJ1-6; TRBD1 aligns across 10 bases. Germline-derived CDR1 and CDR2 are GTSNPN and SVGIG (reference sequence). Trimming at V came to 3 bases and at J to 7 bases, leaving 0 bases not matched to a gene. The CDR3 consists of 13 residues.

Remarks on this clone: Other DNA sequences from this sample encode an identical CDR3 as well. The rearrangement links TRBV5-1 to TRBJ1-1; TRBD1 aligns across 7 bases. The CDR3 loop spans 14 amino acids. After removal of 5 bases from V and 0 bases from J, the junction contained 4 bases not matched to a gene. Germline CDR1 and CDR2: SGHRS and YFSETQ. This CDR3 reads CASSWDRLNTEAFF. The CDR3 nucleotides are TGCGCCAGCAGTTGGGACAGATTGAACACTGAAGCTTTCTTT.

This clone was seen a few times. The chain recombines TRBV6-5 with TRBJ1-1, with TRBD1 matching over 7 bases. V lost 0 bases to trimming and J lost 4 bases; unmatched junction nucleotides: 5. The CDR3 sequence is 15 residues long. The V gene's germline CDR1 is MNHEY and CDR2 SVGAGI. As DNA, the CDR3 is TGTGCCAGCAGTTACTCTGGGCAGGGGGGCACTGAAGCTTTCTTT. This encodes CASSYSGQGGTEAFF.

V is TRBV29-1 and J is TRBJ2-7; a weak D match, TRBD2 (7 bases). CDR1 SQVTM and CDR2 ANQGSEA come from the germline V gene. This CDR3 is 14 amino acids long. V gave up 6 bases and J gave up 4 bases, with 19 bases separating them. The CDR3 DNA reads as TGCAGCGTCCCGGGGGGCAGGGGAGGGTACGAGCAGTACTTC. Amino acid sequence: CSVPGGRGGYEQYF.

This chain links TRBV5-4 with TRBJ2-3; D is perhaps TRBD2 (5 bases). The CDR3 runs 14 residues. Trimming took off 3 bases at V and 6 bases at J, with 14 bases between the two ends. Germline loops: CDR1 SGHNT, CDR2 YYREEE (reference sequence). The CDR3, as DNA: TGTGCCAGCAGCTCCCGACTAACCACGGATACGCAGTATTTT. This gives the protein CASSSRLTTDTQYF.

CDR3 in DNA: TGCGCCAGCAGTGAGTTGACGGTCGGGACTGAAGCTTTCTTT. Translation: CASSELTVGTEAFF. The chain recombines TRBV10-1 with TRBJ1-1, with D hard to call. V was shortened by 1 base and J by 5 bases, with 11 bases between the two germline ends. The CDR3 is 14 residues long. Germline loops: CDR1 WNHNN, CDR2 SYGVQD (reference sequence).

The V call is TRBV5-4, the J call TRBJ1-4; 9 positions match TRBD1. The CDR3 loop spans 15 amino acids. Per germline, CDR1 SGHNT and CDR2 YYREEE (reference sequence). The V gene end was trimmed by 0 bases and the J gene end by 5 bases; junction bases not matched to a gene: 2. CDR3: CASSLVGTGNEKLFF. CDR3 in DNA: TGTGCCAGCAGCTTGGTTGGGACAGGGAATGAAAAACTGTTTTTT.

This clone was detected only once. J is TRBJ2-1 and V is TRBV4-2; 9 bases are shared with TRBD2. Trimming cost V 0 bases and J 0 bases; bases outside gene matches: 6. This CDR3 has 18 residues. CDR1 is LGHNA, CDR2 YNFKEQ, per germline. The DNA for the CDR3 is TGTGCCAGCAGCCAAGATCTAGCGGGGTTAGGCTCCTACAATGAGCAGTTCTTC. Protein sequence: CASSQDLAGLGSYNEQFF.

The J gene is TRBJ1-1, the V gene TRBV2; TRBD1 matches at 12 bases. V lost 0 bases, J lost 5 bases, and 19 bases stayed unmatched. Germline V CDR1 and CDR2: SNHLY, FYNNEI. The CDR3 consists of 21 residues. CDR3 protein: CASSEARVINLGTGGRTEAFF. In DNA, the CDR3 is TGTGCCAGCAGTGAAGCGAGGGTTATTAATTTAGGGACAGGGGGCCGGACTGAAGCTTTCTTT.

This chain joins TRBV7-9 and TRBJ2-1, with TRBD2 matching over 8 bases. The J segment lost 8 bases and the V segment lost 2 bases, leaving 8 bases of the junction unmatched. The germline CDR1 and CDR2 sequences are SEHNR and FQNEAQ (reference sequence). CDR3 length: 15 amino acids. The CDR3 DNA follows: TGTGCCAGCAGCTTATCGGGAGGGCCCCGTGATGAGCAGTTCTTC. Translating it yields CASSLSGGPRDEQFF.

V usage is TRBV19 and J usage is TRBJ1-5; D call uncertain. Germline CDR1 and CDR2: LNHDA and SQIVND (reference sequence). V shed 3 bases and J shed 7 bases, with 13 bases lying between them. The CDR3 consists of 14 residues. CDR3 region: CASSMERENQPQHF. Written as DNA, the CDR3 is TGTGCCAGTAGTATGGAGAGGGAGAACCAGCCCCAGCATTTT.

This clone was found a few times. This sequence joins TRBV5-4 and TRBJ2-2; TRBD1 is a possible D gene (6 bases). Germline CDR1 SGHNT, CDR2 YYREEE (reference sequence). V was shortened by 0 bases and J by 6 bases, with 9 bases between the two germline ends. The CDR3 is 14 residues long. This CDR3 is CASSLDRVSGELFF. Written as DNA, the CDR3 is TGTGCCAGCAGCTTGGACAGGGTGTCCGGGGAGCTGTTTTTT.

The rearrangement links TRBV11-1 to TRBJ2-5; 8 bases line up with TRBD2. CDR1 and CDR2 (germline): SGHAT, FQDESV (reference sequence). CDR3 size: 13 residues. V lost 5 bases to trimming and J lost 7 bases; unmatched junction nucleotides: 6. This chain's CDR3 is CASSPGGAGTQYF. The CDR3 DNA sequence: TGTGCCAGCAGCCCCGGGGGGGCGGGGACCCAGTACTTC.

The chain employs TRBV2 and TRBJ1-4, with D perhaps TRBD1 (6 bases). The CDR3 has 15 amino acids. CDR1 is SNHLY, CDR2 FYNNEI, per germline. V was pared by 6 bases and J by 7 bases, with 18 bases between. The CDR3 DNA reads as TGTGCCAGCAGCCCACGCAGGGGCGTAAGTGAAAAACTGTTTTTT. Translating gives CASSPRRGVSEKLFF. Variable domain in full (rest from reference TRBV2 and TRBJ1-4): EPEVTQTPSHQVTQMGQEVILRCVPISNHLYFYWYRQILGQKVEFLVSFYNNEISEKSEIFDDQFSVERPDGSNFTLKIRSTKLEDSAMYFCASSPRRGVSEKLFFGSGTQLSVL.

The chain uses TRBV7-2 and TRBJ2-5; the match to TRBD2 covers 7 bases. This CDR3 has 13 residues. The V gene end was trimmed by 4 bases and the J gene end by 3 bases; junction bases not matched to a gene: 2. Looked up from germline, CDR1 is SGHTA and CDR2 is FQGNSA. The CDR3: CASSSGTKETQYF. CDR3 bases: TGTGCCAGCAGCTCAGGGACTAAAGAGACCCAGTACTTC.

The J gene is TRBJ1-2, the V gene TRBV19, with TRBD1 matching over 7 bases. Per the germline V gene, CDR1 is LNHDA and CDR2 is SQIVND (reference sequence). J lost 2 bases, V lost 5 bases, and 8 bases had no gene match. CDR3 length equals 15 residues. The CDR3 loop is CASSASTGSNYGYTF. CDR3 bases: TGTGCCAGTAGTGCCTCGACAGGGTCAAACTATGGCTACACCTTC.

The rearrangement joins TRBV10-3 to TRBJ1-1; 9 nucleotides match TRBD1. J gave up 1 base and V 10 bases, and 10 bases lay outside the gene matches. The CDR3 consists of 15 residues. The germline gives CDR1 ENHRY, CDR2 SYGVKD. CDR3 sequence: CATLMPTGGNTEAFF. Here the CDR3 DNA reads TGTGCCACCTTAATGCCGACAGGGGGGAACACTGAAGCTTTCTTT.

The CDR3 sequence is CASSEALGGPDTQYF. The CDR3 bases are TGTGCCAGCAGTGAAGCTCTGGGGGGACCAGATACGCAGTATTTT. This chain uses TRBV6-1 with TRBJ2-3; D possibly corresponds to TRBD2 (6 bases). Germline CDR1 MNHNS, CDR2 SASEGT. The ends were cut back, 0 bases at V and 4 bases at J, with 11 bases in the middle. This CDR3 has 15 amino acids.

V usage is TRBV6-1 and J usage is TRBJ2-7; TRBD2 aligns across 7 bases. Germline CDR1 is MNHNS and CDR2 is SASEGT. V lost 7 bases and J lost 0; bases outside the gene matches: 9. The CDR3 totals 15 residues. Written as DNA, the CDR3 is TGTGCCAGCAACACGGCCGGGAGGAGCTCCTACGAGCAGTACTTC. This encodes CASNTAGRSSYEQYF.

The chain combines TRBV6-5 with TRBJ2-5; D may be TRBD1 (5 bases). V was clipped by 5 bases and J by 5 bases, with 15 bases between them. Looked up from germline, CDR1 is MNHEY and CDR2 is SVGAGI. The CDR3 extends over 14 amino acids. Here the CDR3 DNA reads TGTGCCAGCAGTCCAGTAGGGGTCCGGGAGACCCAGTACTTC. It codes for CASSPVGVRETQYF.

The chain joins TRBV5-1 to TRBJ2-7, with 7 bases fitting TRBD1. V was clipped by 1 base and J by 3 bases; unmatched bases: 7. CDR1 SGHRS and CDR2 YFSETQ come from the germline V gene. The CDR3 is 15 amino acids. The CDR3 DNA reads as TGCGCCAGCAGCTTGAGGGGGACAGCCGTCTACGAGCAGTACTTC. This codes for CASSLRGTAVYEQYF.

The chain couples TRBV6-5 to TRBJ2-7, with 7 bases identical to TRBD1. V lost 6 bases, J lost 4 bases, and 12 bases stayed unmatched. Germline V gene data show CDR1 as MNHEY and CDR2 as SVGAGI. The CDR3 is made up of 15 amino acids. CDR3 sequence reads: CASSGISSGGYEQYF. The CDR3 DNA is TGTGCCAGCAGCGGGATCTCATCAGGGGGATACGAGCAGTACTTC.

The gene calls are TRBV4-2 and TRBJ2-7; 8 nucleotides agree with TRBD2. V shed 2 bases, J shed 3 bases, and the junction held 6 bases outside the gene matches. Germline CDR1 is LGHNA and CDR2 is YNFKEQ. The CDR3 has 15 amino acids. CDR3 DNA: TGTGCCAGCAGCCAACGGGGGGGCTCCAACTACGAGCAGTACTTC. Amino acid sequence: CASSQRGGSNYEQYF.